A single sample gave rise to the 29 T cell receptor beta chains below, sequenced in a study of blood T cell repertoires in COVID-19. Only in-frame clones appear in the TCRdb table, and some are missing; sequencing was by immunoSEQ multiplex PCR. The sample includes about 220,000 clones, approximately 80% of them seen just once. The sample consisted of peripheral blood. The receptors come from a man aged 30 to 45 with active or convalescent COVID-19.

V and J are TRBV28 and TRBJ1-3, with 7 bases that match TRBD1. V dropped 5 bases and J dropped 2; count of bases not matched to a gene: 0. This CDR3 is 13 amino acids long. In germline, CDR1 is MDHEN, CDR2 SYDVKM. CDR3 sequence reads: CASSTGAGNTIYF. The CDR3 DNA sequence: TGTGCCAGCAGTACAGGGGCTGGAAACACCATATATTTT.

The chain couples TRBV5-4 to TRBJ2-7; TRBD1 aligns across 8 bases. CDR1 and CDR2 from the germline V gene are SGHNT and YYREEE (reference sequence). Trimming cost V 0 bases and J 3 bases; bases outside gene matches: 2. CDR3 length equals 14 residues. The CDR3 loop reads CASSLGDRGYEQYF. In nucleotides, the CDR3 is TGTGCCAGCAGCTTGGGCGACAGGGGCTACGAGCAGTACTTC.

V gene TRBV13 combines with J gene TRBJ2-7; tentatively, D is TRBD1 (6 bases). The CDR3 contains 17 residues. V was trimmed by 3 bases and J by 0 bases, leaving 18 bases between them. Germline CDR1 and CDR2: PRHDT and FYEKMQ (reference sequence). The CDR3 nucleotides are TGTGCCAGCAGCTTTGCTCCGGGCCAGGGGCTCTCCTACGAGCAGTACTTC. It encodes CASSFAPGQGLSYEQYF.

The rearrangement uses TRBV6-2 or TRBV6-3 and TRBJ1-5; possibly TRBD1 for D (6 bases). The germline gives CDR1 MNHEY, CDR2 SVGEGT. The CDR3 extends over 15 amino acids. Trimming shortened V by 2 bases and J by 6 bases, and 14 bases separated the two germline ends. CDR3 DNA sequence: TGTGCCAGCAGTTACCCGCCAACAGGGCCTCAGCCCCAGCATTTT. Its translation is CASSYPPTGPQPQHF.

V is TRBV7-2 and J is TRBJ1-4; the match to TRBD1 covers 7 bases. Germline V gives CDR1 SGHTA, CDR2 FQGNSA. The V and J ends lost 5 bases and 10 bases, in that order; junction bases with no gene match: 10. There are 14 residues in the CDR3. The CDR3 DNA reads as TGTGCCAGCAGCATGGGACAGCCTGAAGTAAAACTGTTTTTT. This gives the protein CASSMGQPEVKLFF.

This rearrangement joins TRBV25-1 to TRBJ2-3; TRBD2 agrees at 7 bases. Germline V gene lookup returns CDR1 MGHDK and CDR2 SYGVNS. The CDR3 totals 17 residues. Trimming removed 4 bases from V and 2 bases from J; junction bases left unmatched: 12. The CDR3 loop is CASSAHRGSTNTDTQYF. DNA of the CDR3: TGTGCCAGCAGTGCCCACCGCGGGAGCACAAACACAGATACGCAGTATTTT. The whole variable domain, filled in from reference TRBV25-1 and TRBJ2-3, reads EADIYQTPRYLVIGTGKKITLECSQTMGHDKMYWYQQDPGMELHLIHYSYGVNSTEKGDLSSESTVSRIRTEHFPLTLESARPSHTSQYLCASSAHRGSTNTDTQYFGPGTRLTVL.

The rearrangement uses TRBV9 and TRBJ2-1; D call uncertain. The CDR3 sequence is 12 residues long. Germline loops: CDR1 SGDLS, CDR2 YYNGEE. Trimming took 0 bases from V and 7 from J, leaving 5 bases between them. CDR3 sequence (DNA): TGTGCCAGCAGCGTAGAACAGAATGAGCAGTTCTTC. Translating it yields CASSVEQNEQFF.

The V call is TRBV6-2 or TRBV6-3, the J call TRBJ2-1, with TRBD1 as a possible D gene (5 bases). This CDR3 spans 13 amino acids. In germline, CDR1 is MNHEY, CDR2 SVGEGT. The V gene lost 4 bases and the J gene lost 3 bases, with 7 bases spanning the gap. The CDR3 protein is CASSSGRYNEQFF. The DNA for the CDR3 is TGTGCCAGCAGTTCAGGGCGCTACAATGAGCAGTTCTTC.

The chain uses TRBV7-2 and TRBJ1-2; perhaps TRBD1 as D (6 bases). CDR3 length equals 14 residues. Per the germline V gene, CDR1 is SGHTA and CDR2 is FQGNSA. Trimming took 3 bases from V and 4 from J, leaving 12 bases between them. Here the CDR3 DNA reads TGTGCCAGCAGCTTCGGACAGACCATCTATGGCTACACCTTC. Protein product: CASSFGQTIYGYTF.

This clone was recorded a few times. J is TRBJ2-6 and V is TRBV4-3, with D possibly being TRBD2 (5 bases). Trimming removed 0 bases at V and 2 bases at J, with 8 bases between. The V gene's germline CDR1 is LGHNA and CDR2 YSLEER. CDR3 length: 16 amino acids. CDR3 loop: CASSQEEGTGANVLTF. The CDR3 region has the DNA TGCGCCAGCAGCCAAGAAGAGGGTACTGGGGCCAACGTCCTGACTTTC.

The gene calls are TRBV5-4 and TRBJ2-1; 13 bases map to TRBD2. CDR3 length: 15 amino acids. Germline CDR1 reads SGHNT; CDR2 reads YYREEE (reference sequence). V dropped 3 bases and J dropped 7; count of bases not matched to a gene: 4. CDR3 DNA sequence: TGTGCCAGCAGCTCGGGACTAGCGGGAAAGAATGAGCAGTTCTTC. As protein: CASSSGLAGKNEQFF.

This chain connects TRBV3-1 (or the pseudogene TRBV3-2) to TRBJ1-4; D is unresolved. Germline V gives CDR1 LGHDT, CDR2 YNNKEL (reference sequence). The germline V and J ends were trimmed by 1 base and 8 bases, with 5 bases remaining between them. The CDR3 is 12 amino acids. The CDR3: CASSQVREKLFF. CDR3 DNA sequence: TGTGCCAGCAGCCAAGTGAGGGAAAAACTGTTTTTT.

The chain recombines TRBV28 with TRBJ1-1; D gene ambiguous. Trimming left V 7 bases short and J 4 bases short, with 13 bases between. The germline V gene has CDR1 MDHEN and CDR2 SYDVKM. This CDR3 region has 13 residues. CDR3: CASIRRVGTEAFF. CDR3 coding DNA: TGTGCCAGCATACGGAGGGTTGGCACTGAAGCTTTCTTT.

The V and J genes are TRBV6-2 or TRBV6-3 and TRBJ2-2, with D possibly matching TRBD2 (6 bases). Germline CDR1 reads MNHEY; CDR2 reads SVGEGT. V was clipped by 5 bases and J by 5 bases, with 15 bases between them. The CDR3 is made up of 15 amino acids. CDR3 nucleotides: TGTGCCAGCAGTGGAGGGCAGGGATGGACCGGGGAGCTGTTTTTT. Protein: CASSGGQGWTGELFF.

The chain is built from TRBV7-2 and TRBJ1-4; 10 bases agree with TRBD1. Looked up from germline, CDR1 is SGHTA and CDR2 is FQGNSA. With 5 bases clipped from V and 8 bases from J, the junction kept 5 bases outside the gene matches. The CDR3 spans 14 residues. The CDR3 is CASSEDRGREKLFF. CDR3 DNA sequence: TGTGCCAGCAGCGAAGACAGGGGGCGCGAAAAACTGTTTTTT.

V gene TRBV6-5 combines with J gene TRBJ1-2; 8 bases map to TRBD1. Germline CDR1 and CDR2: MNHEY and SVGAGI. This CDR3 has 13 amino acids. J lost 6 bases, V lost 5 bases, and 5 bases had no gene match. The CDR3 protein is CASSPTGVDGYTF. The CDR3 DNA reads as TGTGCCAGCAGTCCGACAGGGGTTGATGGCTACACCTTC.

The genes are TRBV25-1 and TRBJ1-5; D remains unclear. CDR1 MGHDK and CDR2 SYGVNS come from the germline V gene. The CDR3 consists of 13 residues. V lost 4 bases and J lost 6, with 10 bases in between. The CDR3: CASSGDISQPQHF. DNA of the CDR3: TGTGCCAGCAGTGGAGACATTAGTCAGCCCCAGCATTTT.

This clone showed up just a few times. The rearrangement links TRBV9 to TRBJ1-2; 8 bases match TRBD1. CDR3 size: 14 residues. CDR1 and CDR2 (germline): SGDLS, YYNGEE. Trimming at V came to 0 bases and at J to 5 bases, leaving 3 bases not matched to a gene. CDR3 protein: CASSVDTGGYGYTF. CDR3 nucleotide sequence: TGTGCCAGCAGCGTAGACACAGGGGGGTATGGCTACACCTTC. Drawing the rest from reference TRBV9 and TRBJ1-2, the complete variable domain is DSGVTQTPKHLITATGQRVTLRCSPRSGDLSVYWYQQSLDQGLQFLIQYYNGEERAKGNILERFSAQQFPDLHSELNLSSLELGDSALYFCASSVDTGGYGYTFGSGTRLTVV.

The chain combines TRBV27 with TRBJ2-7; possible D gene TRBD2, 7 bases. Per germline, CDR1 MNHEY and CDR2 SMNVEV (reference sequence). V was pared by 0 bases and J by 3 bases, with 12 bases between. The CDR3 contains 15 residues. Written as DNA, the CDR3 is TGTGCCAGCAGTTTATCGGGGGGGGCTCACTACGAGCAGTACTTC. Translation: CASSLSGGAHYEQYF.

The chain joins TRBV5-1 to TRBJ2-1; perhaps TRBD1 as D (5 bases). Per germline, CDR1 SGHRS and CDR2 YFSETQ. Trimming left V 9 bases short and J 5 bases short, with 18 bases between. This CDR3 has 14 amino acids. CDR3 in amino acids: CATSQGIRDNEQFF. The CDR3 DNA reads as TGCGCCACCTCCCAGGGTATCCGGGACAATGAGCAGTTCTTC.

The rearrangement uses TRBV6-2 or TRBV6-3 and TRBJ2-3, with 8 bases fitting TRBD2. The CDR3 covers 15 residues. Germline CDR1 is MNHEY and CDR2 is SVGEGT. V shed 6 bases and J 4 bases; nucleotides not matched to a gene: 9. CDR3 in DNA: TGTGCCAGCAGCCCAAGGAACGGGAGGGCAGATACGCAGTATTTT. It encodes CASSPRNGRADTQYF.

This clone was found a few times. This chain links TRBV9 with TRBJ1-6; TRBD1 matches 7 bases. Germline assignment: CDR1 SGDLS and CDR2 YYNGEE. The J segment lost 0 bases and the V segment lost 4 bases, leaving 10 bases of the junction unmatched. This CDR3 is built from 18 residues. CDR3 nucleotide sequence: TGTGCCAGCAGCAAAACCCCTTCAGGGGGCTCCTATAATTCACCCCTCCACTTT. Translation: CASSKTPSGGSYNSPLHF.

This clone was seen more than once but under ten times. The chain links TRBV7-9 to TRBJ2-7, with D tentatively TRBD1 (5 bases). Germline CDR1 and CDR2: SEHNR and FQNEAQ (reference sequence). This CDR3 contains 13 residues. V was cut by 7 bases and J by 5 bases, with 15 bases left in between. CDR3 nucleotides: TGTGCCAGCACCTCGTGGGGCAGGGACGAGCAGTACTTC. Amino acid sequence: CASTSWGRDEQYF.

The DNA of the CDR3 is TGTGCCAGCTCACCACCGGGGGCAGCTGAAGCTTTCTTT. As protein: CASSPPGAAEAFF. This sequence joins TRBV18 and TRBJ1-1, with D possibly TRBD1 on 6 matching bases. CDR3 size: 13 residues. Trimming shortened V by 0 bases and J by 6 bases, and 8 bases separated the two germline ends. Looked up from germline, CDR1 is KGHSH and CDR2 is LQKENI. The full variable domain, completed using reference TRBV18 and TRBJ1-1, is NAGVMQNPRHLVRRRGQEARLRCSPMKGHSHVYWYRQLPEEGLKFMVYLQKENIIDESGMPKERFSAEFPKEGPSILRIQQVVRGDSAAYFCASSPPGAAEAFFGQGTRLTVV.

The chain links TRBV2 to TRBJ1-1; D ambiguous. Between the trimmed V and J ends, which lost 8 bases and 3 bases, there was a span of 16 bases. Germline CDR1 is SNHLY and CDR2 is FYNNEI. The length of the CDR3 is 14 residues. CDR3 sequence (DNA): TGTGCCAGCTTGTCCAACGGGAGGGACACTGAAGCTTTCTTT. This translates into CASLSNGRDTEAFF.

The CDR3 region is CAASARSTDTQYF. The CDR3, as DNA: TGTGCCGCGTCGGCGCGGTCAACAGATACGCAGTATTTT. The chain couples TRBV12-3 or TRBV12-4 to TRBJ2-3; D uncertain. The germline V and J ends were trimmed by 11 bases and 3 bases, with 15 bases remaining between them. The CDR3 loop spans 13 amino acids.

The chain employs TRBV7-7 and TRBJ2-7, with 7 bases fitting TRBD1. The J segment lost 6 bases and the V segment lost 5 bases, leaving 13 bases of the junction unmatched. Germline V gives CDR1 SSHAT, CDR2 FNYEAQ (reference sequence). This CDR3 is 15 amino acids long. The CDR3 DNA reads TGTGCCAGCAGCCTACACAGGGGCTCAATTCTCGAGCAGTACTTC. This codes for CASSLHRGSILEQYF.

V usage is TRBV7-2 and J usage is TRBJ1-1, with D unclear. The CDR3 extends over 13 amino acids. Germline-derived CDR1 and CDR2 are SGHTA and FQGNSA. The V gene lost 5 bases and the J gene lost 3 bases, with 10 bases spanning the gap. The DNA for the CDR3 is TGTGCCAGCAGCGCGGCCAGACACACTGAAGCTTTCTTT. Its protein is CASSAARHTEAFF. Variable domain in full (rest from reference TRBV7-2 and TRBJ1-1): GAGVSQSPSNKVTEKGKDVELRCDPISGHTALYWYRQSLGQGLEFLIYFQGNSAPDKSGLPSDRFSAERTGGSVSTLTIQRTQQEDSAVYLCASSAARHTEAFFGQGTRLTVV.

The chain joins TRBV29-1 to TRBJ2-5; D perhaps matches TRBD2 (5 bases). The CDR3 is 12 amino acids. Germline CDR1 is SQVTM and CDR2 is ANQGSEA. Between the trimmed V and J ends, which lost 6 bases and 9 bases, there was a span of 17 bases. The CDR3 DNA is TGCAGCGTCGGGGATCCCCCCGGGGCCCAGTACTTC. It is translated as CSVGDPPGAQYF.